The present entry profiles one T cell receptor (beta chain) with its context. Its antigen is not known. The treatment is: roughly 10-day PBMC culture with coronavirus spike peptide pools or control peptides (ViraFEST assay). The Oncomine TCR Beta short-read assay was what sequenced the DNA obtained from cultured CD4+ T cells. TCRdb ran MiXCR on the PCR reads and lists one entry per CDR3 protein. The sample shows approximately 9,000 distinct CDR3 sequences, 40% to 60% of them seen only once. The sample comes from a study of vaccination and CD4 T cells after COVID-19. Trimming removed 0 bases from V and 0 bases from J, with 10 bases in between. CDR3 size: 16 residues. The germline V gene encodes CDR1 SGHRS and CDR2 YFSETQ.

V gene TRBV5-1 combines with J gene TRBJ1-5, with D possibly being TRBD1 (6 bases). Sequenced sample: CD4+ T cells from blood, cultured in vitro. The clonotype was recovered from a human donor who had recovered from COVID-19. Here the CDR3 reads CASSLAGGYSNQPQHF. DNA of the CDR3: TGCGCCAGCAGCTTGGCCGGGGGCTATAGCAATCAGCCCCAGCATTTT.